This record looks at one TCR beta chain sequence and its context. What it recognizes is unknown. Repertoires were generated with immunoSEQ multiplex PCR, while TCRdb's copy carries only in-frame clones and drops some. The profile covers roughly 12,000 clones, with around 50% appearing a single time and 9.5% to 13% taken by the ten largest. The entry originates in a study of T cell clonotyping in hematopoietic cell transplantation. Study findings and constraints: Without cell sorting, CD4 versus CD8 contributions remain unresolved.

The receptor's source is a man aged 50 to 60 in good health. Some clones in this sample may be carry-over from other donors' samples. Material: peripheral blood mononuclear cells.

The CDR3 DNA reads as TGTGCCATCAGTGAGTCCGGCACTGGAAACACCATATATTTT. Translating gives CAISESGTGNTIYF. The J gene is TRBJ1-3, the V gene TRBV10-3; D gene uncertain. Germline V gene lookup returns CDR1 ENHRY and CDR2 SYGVKD. V was clipped by 0 bases and J by 2 bases, with 5 bases between them. The CDR3 contains 14 residues.